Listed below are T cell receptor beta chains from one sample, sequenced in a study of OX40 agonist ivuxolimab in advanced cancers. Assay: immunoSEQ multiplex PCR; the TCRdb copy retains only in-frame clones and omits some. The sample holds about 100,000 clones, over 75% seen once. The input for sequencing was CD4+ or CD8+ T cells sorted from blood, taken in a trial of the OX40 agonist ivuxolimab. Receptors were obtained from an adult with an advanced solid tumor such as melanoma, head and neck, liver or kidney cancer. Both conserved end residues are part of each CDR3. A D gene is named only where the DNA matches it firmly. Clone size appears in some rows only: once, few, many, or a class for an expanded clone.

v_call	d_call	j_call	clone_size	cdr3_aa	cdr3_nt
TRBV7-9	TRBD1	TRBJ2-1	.	CASSSRQGQLSSYNEQFF	TGTGCCAGCAGCTCGAGACAGGGACAACTCAGCTCCTACAATGAGCAGTTCTTC
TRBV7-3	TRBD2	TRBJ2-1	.	CASSSGLGRPNEQFF	TGTGCCAGCAGCTCCGGGCTCGGGAGGCCCAATGAGCAGTTCTTC
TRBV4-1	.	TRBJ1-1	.	CASSQAYTGRGGHTEAFF	TGCGCCAGCAGCCAAGCCTATACGGGCCGCGGAGGGCACACTGAAGCTTTCTTT
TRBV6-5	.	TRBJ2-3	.	CASSYRGAHTQYF	TGTGCCAGCAGTTACCGGGGTGCCCATACGCAGTATTTT
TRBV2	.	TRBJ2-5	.	CASTRESPGETQYF	TGTGCCAGCACCCGAGAATCCCCGGGAGAGACCCAGTACTTC
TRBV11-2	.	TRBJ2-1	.	CASSSMGRGNEQFF	TGTGCCAGCAGCTCGATGGGTCGAGGGAATGAGCAGTTCTTC
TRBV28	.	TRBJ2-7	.	CASRQGIYEQYF	TGTGCCAGCAGGCAGGGGATCTACGAGCAGTACTTC
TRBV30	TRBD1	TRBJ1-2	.	CAWSVGQGFNGYTF	TGTGCCTGGAGTGTCGGACAGGGGTTCAATGGCTACACCTTC
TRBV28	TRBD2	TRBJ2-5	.	CASSLTLAGGYETQYF	TGTGCCAGCAGTTTAACACTAGCGGGGGGGTACGAGACCCAGTACTTC
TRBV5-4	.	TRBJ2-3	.	CASSLGQGEADTQYF	TGTGCCAGCAGCTTGGGGCAGGGGGAGGCAGATACGCAGTATTTT
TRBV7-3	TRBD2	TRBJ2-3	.	CASSLGLAGDTQYF	TGTGCCAGCAGCCTAGGACTAGCGGGAGATACGCAGTATTTT
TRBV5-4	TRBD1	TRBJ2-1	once	CASSEGQGDEQFF	TGTGCCAGCAGCGAGGGACAGGGGGATGAGCAGTTCTTC
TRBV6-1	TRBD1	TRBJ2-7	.	CASRAPGQGLYEQYF	TGTGCCAGCAGGGCCCCGGGACAGGGGCTCTACGAGCAGTACTTC
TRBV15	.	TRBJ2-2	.	CATSREETRTGELFF	TGTGCCACCAGCAGAGAAGAGACCCGAACCGGGGAGCTGTTTTTT
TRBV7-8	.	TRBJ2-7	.	CASSLTGLYEQYF	TGTGCCAGCAGCTTAACGGGGCTTTACGAGCAGTACTTC
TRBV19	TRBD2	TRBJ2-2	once	CASKTGTSGRVNTGELFF	TGTGCCAGTAAGACCGGGACTAGCGGGAGGGTGAACACCGGGGAGCTGTTTTTT